Each of the 8 T cell receptor beta chains below was sequenced from the same sample in a study of PD-1 blockade in classical Hodgkin lymphoma. With no exception, relapse followed autologous stem cell transplantation in all patients, and brentuximab vedotin exposure varied. Purification of CD4+ T cells from thawed PBMCs was achieved by magnetic negative selection. Assay used: immunoSEQ multiplex PCR; TCRdb lists only in-frame clones, some missing. The repertoire includes thousands of clones, over 75% of them detected once, and around 26% sits in the top ten. The sequencing used CD4+ T cells from blood, collected at baseline. The receptors were sampled from a human donor with classical Hodgkin lymphoma.

V and J are TRBV30 and TRBJ1-5; D is undetermined. The CDR3 is 12 residues long. Looked up from germline, CDR1 is GTSNPN and CDR2 is SVGIG (reference sequence). The ends were cut back, 3 bases at V and 7 bases at J, with 10 bases in the middle. This CDR3 is CAWSPERQPQHF. The CDR3 nucleotides read TGTGCCTGGAGCCCCGAAAGACAGCCCCAGCATTTT.

The J gene is TRBJ2-1, the V gene TRBV5-4; TRBD2 aligns across 7 bases. V was clipped by 3 bases and J by 2 bases; unmatched bases: 5. The CDR3 has 15 amino acids. Germline assignment: CDR1 SGHNT and CDR2 YYREEE (reference sequence). CDR3 protein: CASSSRTSPYNEQFF. Written as DNA, the CDR3 is TGTGCCAGCAGCTCACGGACTAGTCCCTACAATGAGCAGTTCTTC.

This chain joins TRBV27 and TRBJ1-5; 9 positions match TRBD1. The CDR3 runs 13 residues. The J segment lost 7 bases and the V segment lost 6 bases, leaving 4 bases of the junction unmatched. Germline V lookup: CDR1 MNHEY, CDR2 SMNVEV (reference sequence). CDR3 nucleotides: TGTGCCAGCAGGCCGACAGGGGGGCAGCCCCAGCATTTT. The encoded protein is CASRPTGGQPQHF.

The table lists this clone with a count of one. This sequence joins TRBV11-2 and TRBJ2-5, with 12 bases fitting TRBD2. This CDR3 contains 17 residues. Trimming removed 3 bases from V and 4 bases from J; junction bases left unmatched: 9. Germline V gives CDR1 SGHAT, CDR2 FQNNGV. CDR3: CASSFESSGRVGETQYF. As DNA, the CDR3 is TGTGCCAGCAGCTTTGAGTCTAGCGGGAGGGTTGGAGAGACCCAGTACTTC.

This clone was seen a single time. The gene calls are TRBV6-1 and TRBJ1-5; 7 bases are shared with TRBD1. This CDR3 contains 17 residues. Germline lookup yields CDR1 MNHNS and CDR2 SASEGT. V was pared by 4 bases and J by 0 bases, with 9 bases of the junction left unmatched. The CDR3 nucleotides are TGTGCCAGCAGTGCATTGACAGGGACACTTAGCAATCAGCCCCAGCATTTT. Translated, it gives CASSALTGTLSNQPQHF.

The chain links TRBV5-1 to TRBJ2-1; unclear D gene. V dropped 2 bases and J dropped 6 bases, with 9 bases sitting between them. Looked up from germline, CDR1 is SGHRS and CDR2 is YFSETQ. The CDR3 has 13 residues. CDR3 sequence reads: CASSLEVINEQFF. The CDR3 coding sequence is TGCGCCAGCAGCTTAGAAGTTATCAATGAGCAGTTCTTC.

There are a few counts of this clone. This chain links TRBV5-1 with TRBJ1-5; 9 nucleotides agree with TRBD1. Germline assignment: CDR1 SGHRS and CDR2 YFSETQ. J lost 5 bases, V lost 4 bases, and 7 bases had no gene match. The CDR3 has 15 amino acids. CDR3 DNA: TGCGCCAGCAGCCCGGGACAGGGATGGGATCAGCCCCAGCATTTT. Translated: CASSPGQGWDQPQHF.

The chain links TRBV5-1 to TRBJ2-7; a possible D gene is TRBD1 (6 bases). The CDR3 contains 14 residues. V was clipped by 4 bases and J by 1 base, with 12 bases between them. Per the germline V gene, CDR1 is SGHRS and CDR2 is YFSETQ. The CDR3 reads CASSAQGGSYEQYF. The CDR3 coding sequence is TGCGCCAGCAGCGCACAGGGTGGGTCCTACGAGCAGTACTTC.